These 15 T cell receptor beta chains were all obtained from the same sample, sequenced in a study of blood T cells in healthy people across ages. A J-beta primer mix and a sample-barcoded 5' primer were used in a second PCR of about 7 to 12 cycles. TCRdb redid the calling of the 5' RACE reads with MiXCR, one entry per CDR3 protein. The sample records around 1.1 million distinct CDR3 sequences, roughly two fifths being singletons. Sequenced sample: blood. The receptors were sampled from a young man in good health.

This chain connects TRBV10-3 to TRBJ2-2; tentative D call: TRBD2 (6 bases). The CDR3 is 16 amino acids. The germline V gene has CDR1 ENHRY and CDR2 SYGVKD. V was trimmed by 0 bases and J by 3 bases, leaving 11 bases between them. This CDR3 is CAISESGGLDTGELFF. CDR3 in DNA: TGTGCCATCAGTGAGTCGGGAGGATTGGACACCGGGGAGCTGTTTTTT.

The V and J genes are TRBV27 and TRBJ2-1, with D unclear. From germline, CDR1 is MNHEY and CDR2 SMNVEV (reference sequence). Trimming left V 2 bases short and J 7 bases short, with 15 bases between. The CDR3 consists of 15 residues. As DNA, the CDR3 is TGTGCCAGCAGTTTAATATCGTCCCCTCAAAATGAGCAGTTCTTC. Its protein is CASSLISSPQNEQFF.

V gene TRBV20-1 combines with J gene TRBJ1-2; unclear D gene. Trimming removed 1 base from V and 3 bases from J, with 21 bases in between. Per germline, CDR1 DFQATT and CDR2 SNEGSKA (reference sequence). The CDR3 spans 17 residues. Here the CDR3 DNA reads TGCAGTGCTAGAGGGCCGGGTTCCCCCCTAGAGGACTATGGCTACACCTTC. Residues: CSARGPGSPLEDYGYTF.

This clonotype turned up a few times. This chain links TRBV12-3 or TRBV12-4 with TRBJ2-1; D ambiguous. V was clipped by 7 bases and J by 6 bases, with 19 bases between them. This CDR3 comprises 15 residues. CDR3 protein: CASTEDGLRTNEQFF. In DNA, the CDR3 is TGTGCCAGCACCGAGGACGGTCTACGCACCAATGAGCAGTTCTTC.

Details on this clonotype: An end of the junction does not agree with germline; a read error may underlie this. The chain carries TRBV7-7 and TRBJ2-7, with 15 bases matching TRBD2. Germline CDR1 SSHAT, CDR2 FNYEAQ (reference sequence). This CDR3 comprises 16 residues. The CDR3, as DNA: TGTGCTAGCAGCCCGGGGACTAGCGGGGGGATCTACGAGCAGTACTTC. Amino acid sequence: CASSPGTSGGIYEQYF.

The rearrangement links TRBV12-3 or TRBV12-4 to TRBJ2-5; D is perhaps TRBD1 or TRBD2 (6 bases each). This CDR3 is 14 amino acids long. V gave up 6 bases and J gave up 2 bases, with 13 bases separating them. CDR3: CASRGGQSQETQYF. In DNA form, the CDR3 reads TGTGCCAGCAGGGGAGGACAGTCACAAGAGACCCAGTACTTC.

The chain has TRBV4-1 and TRBJ1-1; 7 bases are a match to TRBD1. V lost 1 base to trimming and J lost 1 base; unmatched junction nucleotides: 9. The germline V gene has CDR1 MGHRA and CDR2 YSYEKL. The CDR3 spans 17 residues. The CDR3 nucleotides are TGCGCCAGCAGCCAAGTTCACGGGGGACAGAGGAACACTGAAGCTTTCTTT. Its translation is CASSQVHGGQRNTEAFF.

V is TRBV3-1 and J is TRBJ2-1, with 8 bases aligning to TRBD2. From germline, CDR1 is LGHDT and CDR2 YNNKEL (reference sequence). The CDR3 extends over 16 amino acids. Trimming at V came to 3 bases and at J to 1 base, leaving 5 bases not matched to a gene. The CDR3 nucleotides read TGTGCCAGCAGCCATGAAGAGCGGGAGTCCTACAATGAGCAGTTCTTC. Translated: CASSHEERESYNEQFF.

The gene calls are TRBV9 and TRBJ2-2, with 9 nucleotides matching TRBD2. The CDR3 extends over 16 amino acids. Germline CDR1 reads SGDLS; CDR2 reads YYNGEE. The ends lost 4 bases at V and 1 base at J; junction bases unmatched: 5. The CDR3 DNA is TGTGCCAGCAGCTGGTCTAGCGGGGTGAACACCGGGGAGCTGTTTTTT. Its protein product is CASSWSSGVNTGELFF.

V and J are TRBV10-3 and TRBJ1-5, with TRBD1 as a possible D gene (5 bases). The V end lost 0 bases, the J end lost 6 bases, and 12 bases lay between the germline ends. The CDR3 extends over 15 amino acids. Germline V gene lookup returns CDR1 ENHRY and CDR2 SYGVKD. CDR3 coding DNA: TGTGCCATCAGTGAGTCGATCGCGGGGCGTCAGCCCCAGCATTTT. It encodes CAISESIAGRQPQHF.

There are a few counts of this clonotype. The rearrangement uses TRBV16 and TRBJ1-1; the match to TRBD1 covers 7 bases. V dropped 4 bases and J dropped 4; count of bases not matched to a gene: 9. CDR1 and CDR2 from the germline V gene are KGHSY and FQNENV. CDR3 size: 15 residues. The CDR3 region is CASSPLAGGITEAFF. The CDR3 DNA sequence: TGTGCCAGCAGCCCCCTAGCAGGGGGGATCACTGAAGCTTTCTTT.

This rearrangement joins TRBV12-3 or TRBV12-4 to TRBJ2-3; 10 bases align to TRBD2. V lost 6 bases and J lost 1; bases outside the gene matches: 4. The CDR3 is 15 residues long. CDR3 sequence (DNA): TGTGCCAGCAGGAGCGGGGGGGAGGGCACAGATACGCAGTATTTT. Amino acid sequence: CASRSGGEGTDTQYF.

About this clonotype: This may arise from a read error, as a much more abundant clone is one base away. The V and J genes are TRBV20-1 and TRBJ2-7, with 8 positions matching TRBD2. J was trimmed by 3 bases and V by 8 bases; bases with no gene match: 15. This CDR3 spans 15 amino acids. The germline CDR1 and CDR2 sequences are DFQATT and SNEGSKA (reference sequence). Written as DNA, the CDR3 is TGCAGTACTTTCTCGCGCACTAGCGGAAACTACGAGCAGTACTTC. Its translation: CSTFSRTSGNYEQYF.

This clonotype was counted between two and nine times. The chain recombines TRBV5-1 with TRBJ1-2; D is undetermined. From germline, CDR1 is SGHRS and CDR2 YFSETQ. V lost 1 base to trimming and J lost 6 bases, with 19 bases between them. The CDR3 has 16 residues. In DNA, the CDR3 is TGCGCCAGCAGCTTGATAGCACAGACTCTTGGAAATGGCTACACCTTC. It specifies CASSLIAQTLGNGYTF.

This clonotype came up a few times. The chain couples TRBV6-2 or TRBV6-3 to TRBJ2-7, with 7 bases aligning to TRBD1. Germline CDR1 MNHEY, CDR2 SVGEGT. The J segment lost 2 bases and the V segment lost 6 bases, leaving 10 bases of the junction unmatched. The length of the CDR3 is 15 residues. This chain's CDR3 is CASSSHRDRTYEQYF. Here the CDR3 DNA reads TGTGCCAGCAGCTCCCACCGGGACAGAACCTACGAGCAGTACTTC.